This passage covers 10 T cell receptor beta chains from one sample sequenced in a study of early T cells in non-severe SARS-CoV-2 infection. TCRdb reprocessed the 5' RACE reads with MiXCR, giving one entry per CDR3 protein. This sample has some 62,000 distinct CDR3 sequences, with almost 9.5% found just once. The sequencing sample was made of whole blood. Receptor source: an adult who was a healthcare worker with PCR-confirmed SARS-CoV-2 infection or an uninfected control (not recorded which).

The chain is built from TRBV2 and TRBJ2-5, with D perhaps TRBD2 (6 bases). The CDR3 runs 13 residues. From germline, CDR1 is SNHLY and CDR2 FYNNEI. The V gene lost 8 bases and the J gene lost 7 bases, with 17 bases spanning the gap. The CDR3 sequence is CASGGTPPGTQYF. CDR3 DNA sequence: TGTGCCAGCGGGGGGACTCCGCCGGGGACCCAGTACTTC.

In this sample, this clonotype turned up a few times. The chain carries TRBV29-1 and TRBJ2-2; D is perhaps TRBD2 (6 bases). V dropped 6 bases and J dropped 5 bases, with 7 bases sitting between them. Germline V lookup: CDR1 SQVTM, CDR2 ANQGSEA. The CDR3 has 11 residues. CDR3 residues: CSVEGTGELFF. The CDR3 DNA is TGCAGCGTGGAGGGAACCGGGGAGCTGTTTTTT.

This clonotype was detected a few times. CDR3 DNA: TGTGCCAGCAGCCAAGAGGAGCGGGGGGGCCGGGGTGCAGATACGCAGTATTTT. Translation: CASSQEERGGRGADTQYF. The V call is TRBV4-2, the J call TRBJ2-3; 10 nucleotides match TRBD2. The trim removed 0 bases at V and 4 bases at J, leaving 10 bases unmatched. The CDR3 runs 18 residues. Per the germline V gene, CDR1 is LGHNA and CDR2 is YNFKEQ.

This sequence joins TRBV27 and TRBJ2-5; D ambiguous. Trimming took 1 base from V and 0 from J, leaving 6 bases between them. CDR1 is MNHEY, CDR2 SMNVEV, per germline (reference sequence). This CDR3 region has 14 residues. CDR3 nucleotides: TGTGCCAGCAGTTTATTACTTAACCAAGAGACCCAGTACTTC. Amino acid sequence: CASSLLLNQETQYF.

This clonotype was seen more than once but under ten times. The chain links TRBV29-1 to TRBJ2-7; 10 nucleotides align to TRBD1. This CDR3 has 11 amino acids. J lost 6 bases, V lost 7 bases, and 3 bases had no gene match. Germline lookup yields CDR1 SQVTM and CDR2 ANQGSEA. The CDR3 is CSARDRGEQYF. The CDR3 DNA follows: TGCAGCGCCCGGGACAGGGGCGAGCAGTACTTC.

In this sample, this clonotype turned up a few times. The chain uses TRBV5-1 and TRBJ2-2; no clear D gene. Germline V gives CDR1 SGHRS, CDR2 YFSETQ. The CDR3 is made up of 14 amino acids. V was shortened by 5 bases and J by 0 bases, with 8 bases between the two germline ends. The CDR3 loop reads CASRERTNTGELFF. In nucleotides, the CDR3 is TGCGCCAGCAGGGAAAGGACGAACACCGGGGAGCTGTTTTTT.

This clonotype was seen many times. As DNA, the CDR3 is TGTGCCAGCAGCCCGGGACGATCCAGCGGGGAGCTGTTTTTT. It specifies CASSPGRSSGELFF. J is TRBJ2-2 and V is TRBV7-3; perhaps D is TRBD1 or TRBD2 (5 bases each). V was shortened by 5 bases and J by 7 bases, with 14 bases between the two germline ends. Per the germline V gene, CDR1 is SGHTA and CDR2 is FQGTGA. This CDR3 is 14 amino acids long.

This clonotype came up many times. The chain couples TRBV12-3 or TRBV12-4 to TRBJ1-1; 7 positions agree with TRBD1. The trim removed 6 bases at V and 5 bases at J, leaving 9 bases unmatched. The CDR3 is 14 residues long. The CDR3 reads CASSKGGTRTEAFF. The CDR3 region has the DNA TGTGCCAGCAGCAAAGGGGGCACCCGGACTGAAGCTTTCTTT.

This clonotype was observed a handful of times. The J gene is TRBJ1-1, the V gene TRBV29-1; 7 bases are shared with TRBD1. V lost 8 bases to trimming and J lost 2 bases; unmatched junction nucleotides: 5. Per germline, CDR1 SQVTM and CDR2 ANQGSEA. The CDR3 length is 12 residues. The CDR3 DNA sequence: TGCAGCTCGGGACAGTCAAACACTGAAGCTTTCTTT. The encoded protein is CSSGQSNTEAFF.

The chain couples TRBV2 to TRBJ1-5; D is unclear. CDR3 length: 13 residues. Per the germline V gene, CDR1 is SNHLY and CDR2 is FYNNEI. Trimming stripped 4 bases from V and 4 bases from J, with 8 bases between. The CDR3 DNA reads as TGTGCCAGCAGTGCTGGAGAGAATCAGCCCCAGCATTTT. It codes for CASSAGENQPQHF.